The 15 T cell receptor beta chains below were found in one sample sequenced in a study of OX40 agonist ivuxolimab in advanced cancers. The table came from immunoSEQ multiplex PCR; TCRdb's copy has only in-frame clones and leaves some out. The sample contains tens of thousands of clones, around 82% of which appear only once. This specimen was CD4+ or CD8+ T cells sorted from blood, taken in a trial of the OX40 agonist ivuxolimab. Receptors originate from an adult with an advanced solid tumor such as melanoma, head and neck, liver or kidney cancer.

The chain carries TRBV6-5 and TRBJ1-4; no clear D. The CDR3 contains 15 residues. V was pared by 5 bases and J by 7 bases, with 17 bases between. Germline assignment: CDR1 MNHEY and CDR2 SVGAGI. In DNA, the CDR3 is TGTGCCAGCAGTCCCCGCCTGGGAGGGAGTGAAAAACTGTTTTTT. Its protein product is CASSPRLGGSEKLFF.

This clone turned up a few times. The V call is TRBV27, the J call TRBJ2-5, with D maybe TRBD2 (6 bases). V lost 2 bases and J 0 bases, leaving 10 bases between the germline ends. The germline gives CDR1 MNHEY, CDR2 SMNVEV (reference sequence). The CDR3 totals 15 residues. The CDR3 protein is CASSLRGTDQETQYF. The DNA of the CDR3 is TGTGCCAGCAGTTTACGGGGGACGGACCAAGAGACCCAGTACTTC.

Turning to this clone: Compared with germline, one end of the junction differs, possibly owing to a read error. The chain is built from TRBV9 and TRBJ1-3, with D uncertain. The CDR3 runs to 14 residues. Germline V gene data show CDR1 as SGDLS and CDR2 as YYNGEE. The CDR3 bases are TGTGCCAGCGGCGTGGCGAGCTCTGGAAACACCATATATTTT. Translated: CASGVASSGNTIYF.

The chain couples TRBV19 to TRBJ2-3; D is possibly TRBD2 (7 bases). V was pared by 5 bases and J by 2 bases, with 14 bases between. The CDR3 contains 15 residues. Germline CDR1 reads LNHDA; CDR2 reads SQIVND (reference sequence). CDR3 region: CASSLGGGPTDTQYF. The CDR3 DNA reads TGTGCCAGTAGTTTAGGGGGGGGCCCCACAGATACGCAGTATTTT.

V gene TRBV7-2 combines with J gene TRBJ1-2, with D unresolved. V shed 1 base and J shed 0 bases, with 12 bases lying between them. CDR3 length: 16 amino acids. CDR1 is SGHTA and CDR2 is FQGNSA in the germline V gene. CDR3 DNA sequence: TGTGCCAGCAGCTTAGTCCTGGCAGACTCTAACTATGGCTACACCTTC. Amino acids: CASSLVLADSNYGYTF.

The V call is TRBV5-1, the J call TRBJ2-1; TRBD1 agrees at 8 bases. Germline loops: CDR1 SGHRS, CDR2 YFSETQ. This CDR3 spans 17 amino acids. V gave up 0 bases and J gave up 3 bases; unmatched junction bases: 8. CDR3 sequence reads: CASSLGMDREYYNEQFF. The CDR3 nucleotides read TGCGCCAGCAGCTTGGGGATGGACAGGGAATACTACAATGAGCAGTTCTTC.

The chain is built from TRBV5-1 and TRBJ1-1, with D unclear. Germline CDR1 and CDR2: SGHRS and YFSETQ. The CDR3 contains 13 residues. Trimming removed 0 bases from V and 5 bases from J, with 8 bases in between. The CDR3 nucleotides are TGCGCCAGCAGCTTGGGGGCGCGGACTGAAGCTTTCTTT. Translating it yields CASSLGARTEAFF. Combining the CDR3 with reference TRBV5-1 and TRBJ1-1 gives the whole variable domain KAGVTQTPRYLIKTRGQQVTLSCSPISGHRSVSWYQQTPGQGLQFLFEYFSETQRNKGNFPGRFSGRQFSNSRSEMNVSTLELGDSALYLCASSLGARTEAFFGQGTRLTVV.

This sequence joins TRBV18 and TRBJ2-2; the match to TRBD2 covers 7 bases. V lost 6 bases and J lost 2; bases outside the gene matches: 9. This CDR3 region has 16 residues. Germline CDR1 is KGHSH and CDR2 is LQKENI. The chain's CDR3 is CASSTSGTTNTGELFF. The CDR3 DNA sequence: TGTGCCAGCTCCACCTCCGGGACTACAAACACCGGGGAGCTGTTTTTT.

The chain carries TRBV6-4 and TRBJ2-1; D is unresolved. In germline, CDR1 is MRHNA, CDR2 SNTAGT. Trimming removed 4 bases from V and 7 bases from J, with 11 bases in between. There are 13 residues in the CDR3. The chain's CDR3 is CASSVTRLNEQFF. CDR3 DNA: TGTGCCAGCAGTGTAACCAGGCTTAATGAGCAGTTCTTC.

The chain combines TRBV28 with TRBJ2-7; D is perhaps TRBD2 (6 bases). Germline V gene lookup returns CDR1 MDHEN and CDR2 SYDVKM. The CDR3 contains 11 residues. The CDR3 nucleotides are TGTGTTGCGGGGAGCTCCTACGAGCAGTACTTC. Translating it yields CVAGSSYEQYF. The full variable domain, with the rest looked up from reference TRBV28 and TRBJ2-7, is DVKVTQSSRYLVKRTGEKVFLECVQDMDHENMFWYRQDPGLGLRLIYFSYDVKMKEKGDIPEGYSVSREKKERFSLILESASTNQTSMYLCVAGSSYEQYFGPGTRLTVT.

V is TRBV19 and J is TRBJ1-1, with no clear D. The CDR3 extends over 15 amino acids. V lost 0 bases and J 1 base, leaving 9 bases between the germline ends. Per germline, CDR1 LNHDA and CDR2 SQIVND (reference sequence). The CDR3 is CASSIDLSPNTEAFF. Here the CDR3 DNA reads TGTGCCAGTAGTATAGATCTATCCCCGAACACTGAAGCTTTCTTT.

This clone came up a few times. DNA of the CDR3: TGTGCCAGCAGCTCTCACCTCGGTTACACCGGGGAGCTGTTTTTT. Protein: CASSSHLGYTGELFF. The rearrangement joins TRBV7-2 to TRBJ2-2; D not resolved. The V gene's germline CDR1 is SGHTA and CDR2 FQGNSA. The length of the CDR3 is 15 residues. V dropped 4 bases and J dropped 3 bases, with 12 bases sitting between them.

The rearrangement links TRBV28 to TRBJ1-5; D gene uncertain. The CDR3 consists of 14 residues. The germline gives CDR1 MDHEN, CDR2 SYDVKM. Trimming stripped 5 bases from V and 1 base from J, with 9 bases between. The CDR3 spells CASSLVPSNQPQHF. The CDR3 nucleotides are TGTGCCAGCAGTCTGGTACCCAGCAATCAGCCCCAGCATTTT.

Comment on this clone: The junction shows a germline mismatch at one end, possibly a read error. The J gene is TRBJ2-3, the V gene TRBV5-6; tentative D call: TRBD2 (6 bases). Germline-derived CDR1 and CDR2 are SGHDT and YYEEEE. The CDR3 runs to 15 residues. Here the CDR3 DNA reads TGTGCCAACAGCTTGTGGGGGGACAGCACAGATACGCAGTATTTT. Its translation is CANSLWGDSTDTQYF. The entire variable domain, with the rest obtained from reference TRBV5-6 and TRBJ2-3, is as follows: DAGVTQSPTHLIKTRGQQVTLRCSPKSGHDTVSWYQQALGQGPQFIFQYYEEEERQRGNFPDRFSGHQFPNYSSELNVNALLLGDSALYLCANSLWGDSTDTQYFGPGTRLTVL.

J is TRBJ1-2 and V is TRBV7-3, with D maybe TRBD1 (5 bases). V lost 3 bases and J lost 8, with 13 bases in between. Germline CDR1 is SGHTA and CDR2 is FQGTGA. The CDR3 totals 13 residues. The CDR3 sequence is CASSFRDLRGYTF. Written as DNA, the CDR3 is TGTGCCAGCAGCTTCCGGGACTTGAGGGGCTACACCTTC.